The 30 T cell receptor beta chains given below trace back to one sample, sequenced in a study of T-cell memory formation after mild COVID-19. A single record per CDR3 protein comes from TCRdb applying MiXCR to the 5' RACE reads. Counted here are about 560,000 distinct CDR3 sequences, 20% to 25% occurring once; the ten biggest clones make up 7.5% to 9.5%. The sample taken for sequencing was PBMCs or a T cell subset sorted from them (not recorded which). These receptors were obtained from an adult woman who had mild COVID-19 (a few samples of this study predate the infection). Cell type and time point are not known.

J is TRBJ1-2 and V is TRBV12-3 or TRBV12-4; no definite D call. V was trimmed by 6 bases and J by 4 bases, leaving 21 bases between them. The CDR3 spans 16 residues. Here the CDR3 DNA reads TGTGCCAGCAGCCCAAGTCAGTTGCTAAGCTCCTATGGCTACACCTTC. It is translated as CASSPSQLLSSYGYTF.

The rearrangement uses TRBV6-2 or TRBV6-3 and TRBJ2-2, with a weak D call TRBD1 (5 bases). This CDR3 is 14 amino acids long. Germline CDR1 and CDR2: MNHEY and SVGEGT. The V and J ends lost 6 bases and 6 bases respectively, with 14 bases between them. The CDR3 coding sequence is TGTGCCAGCAGACCCCAGGGAAGTGCCGGGGAGCTGTTTTTT. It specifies CASRPQGSAGELFF.

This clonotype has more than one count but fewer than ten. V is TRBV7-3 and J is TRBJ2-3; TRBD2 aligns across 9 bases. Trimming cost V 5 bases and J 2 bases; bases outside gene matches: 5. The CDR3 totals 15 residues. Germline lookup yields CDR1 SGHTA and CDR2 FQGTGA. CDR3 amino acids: CASSPSGAPTDTQYF. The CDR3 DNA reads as TGTGCCAGCAGCCCTAGCGGGGCACCCACAGATACGCAGTATTTT.

The CDR3 protein is CSVMGDQETQYF. CDR3 nucleotide sequence: TGCAGCGTGATGGGAGACCAAGAGACCCAGTACTTC. V gene TRBV29-1 combines with J gene TRBJ2-5; possible D gene TRBD2, 5 bases. There are 12 residues in the CDR3. V was clipped by 6 bases and J by 0 bases, with 8 bases between them. In germline, CDR1 is SQVTM, CDR2 ANQGSEA. The complete variable domain, with remaining parts taken from reference TRBV29-1 and TRBJ2-5, reads SAVISQKPSRDICQRGTSLTIQCQVDSQVTMMFWYRQQPGQSLTLIATANQGSEATYESGFVIDKFPISRPNLTFSTLTVSNMSPEDSSIYLCSVMGDQETQYFGPGTRLLVL.

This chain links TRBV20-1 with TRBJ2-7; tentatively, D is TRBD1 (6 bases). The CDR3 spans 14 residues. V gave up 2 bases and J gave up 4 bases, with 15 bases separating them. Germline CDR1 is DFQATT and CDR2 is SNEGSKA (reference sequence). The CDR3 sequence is CSARQLGTPYEQYF. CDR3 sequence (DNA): TGCAGTGCTAGACAACTTGGGACACCATACGAGCAGTACTTC.

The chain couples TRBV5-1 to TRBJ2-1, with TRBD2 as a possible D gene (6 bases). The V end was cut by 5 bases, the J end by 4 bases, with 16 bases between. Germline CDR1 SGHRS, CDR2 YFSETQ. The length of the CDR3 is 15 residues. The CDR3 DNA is TGCGCCAGCAGACAGAATAGCGGAGATTACAATGAGCAGTTCTTC. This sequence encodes CASRQNSGDYNEQFF.

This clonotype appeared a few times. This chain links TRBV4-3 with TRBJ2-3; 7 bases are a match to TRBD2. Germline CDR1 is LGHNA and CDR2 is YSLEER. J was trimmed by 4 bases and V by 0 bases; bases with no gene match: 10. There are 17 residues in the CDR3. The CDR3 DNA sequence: TGCGCCAGCAGCCAAGAATCAGGGCCGGGAGGTCCAGATACGCAGTATTTT. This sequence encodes CASSQESGPGGPDTQYF.

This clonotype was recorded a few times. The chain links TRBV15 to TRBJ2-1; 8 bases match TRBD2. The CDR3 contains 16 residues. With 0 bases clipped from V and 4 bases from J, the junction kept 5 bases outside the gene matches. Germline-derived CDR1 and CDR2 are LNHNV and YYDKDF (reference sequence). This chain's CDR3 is CATSRESGRVYNEQFF. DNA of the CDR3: TGTGCCACCAGCAGAGAATCCGGGAGGGTTTACAATGAGCAGTTCTTC.

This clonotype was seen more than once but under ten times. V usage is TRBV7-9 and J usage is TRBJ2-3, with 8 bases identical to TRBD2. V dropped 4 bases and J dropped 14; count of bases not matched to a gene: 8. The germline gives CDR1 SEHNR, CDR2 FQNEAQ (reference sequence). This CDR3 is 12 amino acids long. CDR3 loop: CASSSQGLVLYF. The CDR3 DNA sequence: TGTGCCAGCAGCTCTCAGGGACTAGTTCTGTATTTT.

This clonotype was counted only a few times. The CDR3 sequence is CASRTSGTLYF. CDR3 DNA sequence: TGTGCCAGCAGGACTAGCGGAACGCTATACTTC. This chain connects TRBV2 to TRBJ2-7; 9 bases line up with TRBD2. CDR1 is SNHLY and CDR2 is FYNNEI in the germline V gene. Trimming took 6 bases from V and 13 from J; bases not matched to a gene: 7. CDR3 length: 11 residues.

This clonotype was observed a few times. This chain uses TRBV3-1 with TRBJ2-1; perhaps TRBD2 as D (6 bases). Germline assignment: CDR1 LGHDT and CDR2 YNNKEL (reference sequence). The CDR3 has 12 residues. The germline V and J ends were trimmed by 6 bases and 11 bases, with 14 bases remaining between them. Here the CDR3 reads CASSRIGGQQFF. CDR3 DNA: TGTGCCAGCAGTCGAATCGGGGGTCAGCAGTTCTTC.

CDR3 nucleotide sequence: TGTGCCAGCAGTGACGGGGCGGAAGATACGCAGTATTTT. It translates to CASSDGAEDTQYF. This sequence joins TRBV6-4 and TRBJ2-3; possible D gene TRBD1, 5 bases. V gave up 2 bases and J gave up 5 bases, with 8 bases separating them. The CDR3 is 13 amino acids. Germline lookup yields CDR1 MRHNA and CDR2 SNTAGT.

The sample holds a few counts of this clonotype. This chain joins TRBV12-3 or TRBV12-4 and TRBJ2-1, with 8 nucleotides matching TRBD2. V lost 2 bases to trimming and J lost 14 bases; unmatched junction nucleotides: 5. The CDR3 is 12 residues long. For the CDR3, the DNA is TGTGCCAGCAGTTTAATGGCGGGGGGAGAGTTCTTC. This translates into CASSLMAGGEFF.

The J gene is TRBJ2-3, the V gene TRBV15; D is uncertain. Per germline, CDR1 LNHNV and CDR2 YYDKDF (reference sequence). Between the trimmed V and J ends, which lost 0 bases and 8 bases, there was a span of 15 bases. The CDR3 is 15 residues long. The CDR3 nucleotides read TGTGCCACCAGCAGAGATCTCCAGCTCTTTGGTACGCAGTATTTT. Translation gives CATSRDLQLFGTQYF.

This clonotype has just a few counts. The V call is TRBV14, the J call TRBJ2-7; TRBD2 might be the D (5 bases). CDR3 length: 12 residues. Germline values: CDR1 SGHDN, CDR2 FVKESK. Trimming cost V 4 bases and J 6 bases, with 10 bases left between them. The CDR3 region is CASSLTRAEQYF. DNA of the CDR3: TGTGCCAGCAGCCTCACTAGGGCCGAGCAGTACTTC.

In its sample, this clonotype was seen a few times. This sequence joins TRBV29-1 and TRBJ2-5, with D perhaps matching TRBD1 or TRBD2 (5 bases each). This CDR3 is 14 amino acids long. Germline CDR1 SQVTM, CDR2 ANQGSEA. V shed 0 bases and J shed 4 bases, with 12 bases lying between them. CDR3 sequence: CSVEDQGRVETQYF. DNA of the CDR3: TGCAGCGTTGAAGATCAGGGACGGGTAGAGACCCAGTACTTC.

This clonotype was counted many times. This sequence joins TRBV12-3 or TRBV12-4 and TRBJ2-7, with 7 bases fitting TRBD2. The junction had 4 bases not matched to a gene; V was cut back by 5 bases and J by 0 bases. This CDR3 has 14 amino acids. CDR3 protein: CASSRGLDSYEQYF. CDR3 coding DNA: TGTGCCAGCAGTAGAGGACTAGACTCCTACGAGCAGTACTTC.

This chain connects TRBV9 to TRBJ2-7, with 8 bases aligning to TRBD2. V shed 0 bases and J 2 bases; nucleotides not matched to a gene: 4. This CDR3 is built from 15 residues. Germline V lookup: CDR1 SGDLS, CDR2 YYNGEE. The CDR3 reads CASSVVSGGPYEQYF. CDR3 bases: TGTGCCAGCAGCGTAGTGTCGGGAGGGCCCTACGAGCAGTACTTC.

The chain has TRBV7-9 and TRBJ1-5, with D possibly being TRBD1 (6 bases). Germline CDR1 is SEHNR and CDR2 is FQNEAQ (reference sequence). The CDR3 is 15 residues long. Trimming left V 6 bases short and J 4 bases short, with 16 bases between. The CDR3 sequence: CASSKLGQGNQPQHF. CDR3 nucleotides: TGTGCCAGCAGTAAACTGGGCCAGGGGAATCAGCCCCAGCATTTT.

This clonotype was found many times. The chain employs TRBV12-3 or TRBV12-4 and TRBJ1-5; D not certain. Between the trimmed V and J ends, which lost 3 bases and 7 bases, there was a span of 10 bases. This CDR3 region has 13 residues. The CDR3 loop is CASSLGGIQPQHF. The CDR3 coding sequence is TGTGCCAGCAGTTTGGGAGGGATCCAGCCCCAGCATTTT.

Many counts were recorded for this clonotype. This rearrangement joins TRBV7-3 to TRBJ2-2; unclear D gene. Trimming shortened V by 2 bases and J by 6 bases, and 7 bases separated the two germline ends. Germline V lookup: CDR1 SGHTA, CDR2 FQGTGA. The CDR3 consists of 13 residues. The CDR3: CASSLRSAGELFF. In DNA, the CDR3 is TGTGCCAGCAGCTTACGAAGCGCCGGGGAGCTGTTTTTT.

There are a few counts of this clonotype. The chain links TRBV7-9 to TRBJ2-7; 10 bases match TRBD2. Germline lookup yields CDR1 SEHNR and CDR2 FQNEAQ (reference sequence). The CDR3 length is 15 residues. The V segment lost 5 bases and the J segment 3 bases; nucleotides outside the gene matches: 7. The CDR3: CASSPSGRGYYEQYF. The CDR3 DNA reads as TGTGCCAGCAGCCCGAGCGGGAGGGGTTACTACGAGCAGTACTTC.

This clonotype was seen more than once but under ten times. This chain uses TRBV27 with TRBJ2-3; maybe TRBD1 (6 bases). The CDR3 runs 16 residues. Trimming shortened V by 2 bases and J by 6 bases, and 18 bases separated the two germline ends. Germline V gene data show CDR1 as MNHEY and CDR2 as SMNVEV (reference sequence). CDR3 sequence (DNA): TGTGCCAGCAGTTTAATAGGGGTCACAGGGACGGATACGCAGTATTTT. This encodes CASSLIGVTGTDTQYF.

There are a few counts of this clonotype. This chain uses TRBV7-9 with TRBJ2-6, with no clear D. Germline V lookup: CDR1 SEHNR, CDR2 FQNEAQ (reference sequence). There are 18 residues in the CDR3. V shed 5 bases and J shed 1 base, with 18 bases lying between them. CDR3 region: CASSPPGLATSGANVLTF. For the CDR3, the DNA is TGTGCCAGCAGCCCGCCCGGGCTGGCCACATCTGGGGCCAACGTCCTGACTTTC.

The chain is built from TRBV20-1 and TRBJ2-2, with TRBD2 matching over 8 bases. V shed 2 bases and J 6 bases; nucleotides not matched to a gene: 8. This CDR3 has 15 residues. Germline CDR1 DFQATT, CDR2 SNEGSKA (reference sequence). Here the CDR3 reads CSARSSGSFAGELFF. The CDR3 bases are TGCAGTGCTAGATCGAGCGGGAGTTTCGCCGGGGAGCTGTTTTTT.

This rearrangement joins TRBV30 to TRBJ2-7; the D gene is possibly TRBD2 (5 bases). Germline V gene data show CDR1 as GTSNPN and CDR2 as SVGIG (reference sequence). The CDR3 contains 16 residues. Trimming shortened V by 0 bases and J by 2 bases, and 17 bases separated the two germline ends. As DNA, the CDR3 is TGTGCCTGGAGTGTGCGGGTAGGGAATCTGGCCTACGAGCAGTACTTC. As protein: CAWSVRVGNLAYEQYF.

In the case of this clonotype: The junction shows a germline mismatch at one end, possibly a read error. CDR3 bases: TGTGCCAGCAGTGACTCACTCGGACTAGCGGGGGAATTATATTGG. Amino acids: CASSDSLGLAGELYW. The J gene is TRBJ2-3, the V gene TRBV6-4; 13 bases map to TRBD2. The germline V gene encodes CDR1 MRHNA and CDR2 SNTAGT. This CDR3 contains 15 residues.

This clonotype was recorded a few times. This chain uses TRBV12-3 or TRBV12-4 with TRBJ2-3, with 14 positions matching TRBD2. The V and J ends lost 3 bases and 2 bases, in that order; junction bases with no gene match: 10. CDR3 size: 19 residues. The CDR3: CASSLVVTSGGGFTDTQYF. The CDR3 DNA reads TGTGCCAGCAGTTTGGTGGTGACTAGCGGGGGGGGCTTCACAGATACGCAGTATTTT.

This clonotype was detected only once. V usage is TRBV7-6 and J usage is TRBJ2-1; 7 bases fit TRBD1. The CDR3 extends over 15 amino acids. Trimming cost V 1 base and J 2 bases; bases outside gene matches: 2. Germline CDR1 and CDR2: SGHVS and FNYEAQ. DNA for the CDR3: TGTGCCAGCAGCTTAGAGGACAGGACCTACAATGAGCAGTTCTTC. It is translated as CASSLEDRTYNEQFF.

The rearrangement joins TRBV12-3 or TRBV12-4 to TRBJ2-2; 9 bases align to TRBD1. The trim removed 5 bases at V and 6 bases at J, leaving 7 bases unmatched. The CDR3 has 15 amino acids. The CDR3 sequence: CASSPAGTGSGELFF. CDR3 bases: TGTGCCAGCAGTCCGGCCGGGACAGGGTCCGGGGAGCTGTTTTTT.